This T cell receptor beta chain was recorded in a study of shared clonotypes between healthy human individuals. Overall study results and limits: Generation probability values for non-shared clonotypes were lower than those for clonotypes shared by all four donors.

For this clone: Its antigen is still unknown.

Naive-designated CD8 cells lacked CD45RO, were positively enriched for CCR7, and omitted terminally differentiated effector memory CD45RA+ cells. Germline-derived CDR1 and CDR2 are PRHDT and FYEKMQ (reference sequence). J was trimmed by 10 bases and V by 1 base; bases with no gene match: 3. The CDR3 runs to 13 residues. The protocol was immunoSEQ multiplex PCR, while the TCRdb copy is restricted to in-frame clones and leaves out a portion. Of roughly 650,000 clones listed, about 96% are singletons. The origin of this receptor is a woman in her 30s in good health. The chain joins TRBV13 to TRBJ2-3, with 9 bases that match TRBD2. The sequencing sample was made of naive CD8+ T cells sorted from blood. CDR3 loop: CASSLVAGEAQYF. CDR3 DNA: TGTGCCAGCAGCTTAGTAGCGGGAGAGGCGCAGTATTTT.